The 29 T cell receptor beta chains reported below all come from one sample, sequenced in a study of CD8 T cells in ankylosing spondylitis. MiXCR, run by TCRdb on the 5' RACE reads, gives a single entry per CDR3 protein. This sample yields 150,000 to 200,000 distinct CDR3 sequences, of which roughly 13% are seen a single time; roughly 11% belongs to the top ten. Sequencing was carried out using blood, either unsorted or a sorted T cell fraction (not recorded which). These receptors all come from a female donor with ankylosing spondylitis or in good health (not recorded which).

The chain uses TRBV19 and TRBJ2-2; 8 positions agree with TRBD2. This CDR3 is built from 14 residues. CDR1 is LNHDA, CDR2 SQIVND, per germline (reference sequence). Unmatched junction bases numbered 9, after V lost 11 bases and J lost 4 bases. The CDR3 here is CAGRPAGATGELFF. As DNA, the CDR3 is TGTGCCGGGCGGCCAGCGGGAGCCACCGGGGAGCTGTTTTTT.

This clonotype has at least ten counts. V gene TRBV29-1 combines with J gene TRBJ1-1, with D perhaps TRBD1 (5 bases). The germline V and J ends were trimmed by 2 bases and 1 base, with 11 bases remaining between them. CDR1 is SQVTM and CDR2 is ANQGSEA in the germline V gene. This CDR3 is built from 14 residues. The CDR3 DNA reads TGCAGCGTTGAACAGGGAGGAAGGAACACTGAAGCTTTCTTT. Its translation is CSVEQGGRNTEAFF.

About this clonotype itself: The junction differs from germline at one of its ends, possibly a read error. This sequence joins TRBV15 and TRBJ1-1; D remains unclear. The CDR3 has 11 residues. Germline CDR1 and CDR2: LNHNV and YYDKDF (reference sequence). The CDR3 nucleotides are TGTGCCGCCAGCAGGTGGACTGAAGCTTTCTTT. Protein: CAASRWTEAFF.

This clonotype has ten or more counts. This chain joins TRBV11-2 and TRBJ2-7; no definite D call. The CDR3 runs to 13 residues. Germline assignment: CDR1 SGHAT and CDR2 FQNNGV. With 3 bases removed from V and 6 bases from J, the gap between germline ends came to 12 bases. CDR3 coding DNA: TGTGCCAGCAGCTTCGCTTCGGCAATCGAGCAGTACTTC. Its translation: CASSFASAIEQYF.

In this sample, this clonotype turned up a few times. The chain uses TRBV9 and TRBJ2-3; the D is unclear. V was cut by 0 bases and J by 3 bases, with 11 bases left in between. The CDR3 runs 15 residues. CDR1 is SGDLS and CDR2 is YYNGEE in the germline V gene. This CDR3 reads CASSVGVLGTDTQYF. The CDR3 bases are TGTGCCAGCAGCGTAGGGGTCCTGGGGACAGATACGCAGTATTTT.

Ten or more counts support this clonotype. The rearrangement joins TRBV5-1 to TRBJ2-1; no clear D gene. CDR3 size: 14 residues. Germline CDR1 and CDR2: SGHRS and YFSETQ. Trimming removed 2 bases from V and 8 bases from J, with 14 bases in between. The CDR3 DNA sequence: TGCGCCAGCAGCTTCTATCCGGGTCAAGATGAGCAGTTCTTC. Encoded protein: CASSFYPGQDEQFF. Looking up the rest from reference TRBV5-1 and TRBJ2-1 gives the full variable domain: KAGVTQTPRYLIKTRGQQVTLSCSPISGHRSVSWYQQTPGQGLQFLFEYFSETQRNKGNFPGRFSGRQFSNSRSEMNVSTLELGDSALYLCASSFYPGQDEQFFGPGTRLTVL.

J is TRBJ2-1 and V is TRBV12-3 or TRBV12-4; TRBD1 agrees at 7 bases. The CDR3 runs 17 residues. V gave up 5 bases and J gave up 6 bases; unmatched junction bases: 16. The CDR3 DNA sequence: TGTGCCAGCAGTCTCCTACCTATGACAGGGAATTCCAATGAGCAGTTCTTC. This codes for CASSLLPMTGNSNEQFF.

A single count supports this clonotype. Its ends do not fully match the called genes, so a read error is possible. The chain is built from TRBV6-2 or TRBV6-3 and TRBJ1-6; 7 nucleotides align to TRBD1. There are 15 residues in the CDR3. CDR1 and CDR2 from the germline V gene are MNHEY and SVGEGT. The CDR3 loop reads CVSSYFTGVDSPLHF. For the CDR3, the DNA is TGTGTCAGCAGTTACTTTACAGGGGTCGACTCACCCCTCCACTTT.

This clonotype appeared many times. The chain employs TRBV29-1 and TRBJ1-4; TRBD1 might be the D (6 bases). Germline V CDR1 and CDR2: SQVTM, ANQGSEA. The ends were cut back, 3 bases at V and 10 bases at J, with 15 bases in the middle. The CDR3 is 13 amino acids. The CDR3 reads CSVDETGWGKLFF. The CDR3 DNA is TGCAGCGTTGACGAGACAGGATGGGGAAAACTGTTTTTT.

The sample holds a few counts of this clonotype. V and J are TRBV7-2 and TRBJ2-1, with a tentative D call TRBD2 (7 bases). Trimming left V 7 bases short and J 7 bases short, with 20 bases between. CDR1 is SGHTA and CDR2 is FQGNSA in the germline V gene. The CDR3 length is 15 residues. CDR3: CASKPTRGGVNEQFF. CDR3 nucleotides: TGTGCCAGCAAACCGACTAGGGGGGGGGTTAATGAGCAGTTCTTC.

The CDR3 region has the DNA TGCGCCAGCAGCTTGCTTCTCGGCAGGGTGTACGAGCAGTACTTC. Protein product: CASSLLLGRVYEQYF. The chain links TRBV5-1 to TRBJ2-7; TRBD1 is a possible D gene (5 bases). This CDR3 has 15 residues. Germline V gives CDR1 SGHRS, CDR2 YFSETQ. V was shortened by 1 base and J by 4 bases, with 15 bases between the two germline ends.

This clonotype was counted only a few times. The V gene is TRBV12-3 or TRBV12-4, the J gene TRBJ2-5; 7 bases match TRBD2. CDR3 length equals 16 residues. V shed 3 bases and J 2 bases; nucleotides not matched to a gene: 9. CDR3 in amino acids: CASSFWVGAGQETQYF. The CDR3 bases are TGTGCCAGCAGTTTCTGGGTTGGAGCGGGACAAGAGACCCAGTACTTC.

This clonotype was observed many times. The CDR3 is CSARVVLAGVEQFF. CDR3 nucleotides: TGCAGTGCTAGAGTGGTTCTAGCGGGAGTTGAGCAGTTCTTC. The V and J genes are TRBV20-1 and TRBJ2-1; 10 nucleotides line up with TRBD2. Germline loops: CDR1 DFQATT, CDR2 SNEGSKA (reference sequence). With 1 base clipped from V and 9 bases from J, the junction kept 6 bases outside the gene matches. The CDR3 covers 14 residues.

The chain has TRBV29-1 and TRBJ2-3; D is perhaps TRBD1 or TRBD2 (6 bases each). The germline CDR1 and CDR2 sequences are SQVTM and ANQGSEA. This CDR3 spans 12 amino acids. V was trimmed by 6 bases and J by 6 bases, leaving 13 bases between them. CDR3: CSVGGNGDTQYF. The CDR3, as DNA: TGCAGCGTAGGGGGGAACGGGGATACGCAGTATTTT.

A few counts support this clonotype. The chain uses TRBV4-3 and TRBJ2-1; D is possibly TRBD1 (6 bases). The CDR3 sequence is 15 residues long. V dropped 1 base and J dropped 6 bases, with 13 bases sitting between them. Germline V CDR1 and CDR2: LGHNA, YSLEER. The CDR3 nucleotides read TGCGCCAGCAGCCAAGTTGGGCAGGGGCTCAATGAGCAGTTCTTC. It translates to CASSQVGQGLNEQFF.

This clonotype was counted between two and nine times. This rearrangement joins TRBV5-1 to TRBJ2-1; 9 nucleotides line up with TRBD1. The CDR3 extends over 15 amino acids. Germline assignment: CDR1 SGHRS and CDR2 YFSETQ. The V gene end was trimmed by 0 bases and the J gene end by 2 bases; junction bases not matched to a gene: 0. The CDR3 region is CASSLGQGAYNEQFF. In nucleotides, the CDR3 is TGCGCCAGCAGCTTGGGACAGGGGGCCTACAATGAGCAGTTCTTC. Together with reference TRBV5-1 and TRBJ2-1, the CDR3 gives the full variable domain: KAGVTQTPRYLIKTRGQQVTLSCSPISGHRSVSWYQQTPGQGLQFLFEYFSETQRNKGNFPGRFSGRQFSNSRSEMNVSTLELGDSALYLCASSLGQGAYNEQFFGPGTRLTVL.

This clonotype was observed at least ten times. This chain connects TRBV15 to TRBJ1-5; TRBD1 aligns across 9 bases. CDR3 length: 15 amino acids. The germline V gene encodes CDR1 LNHNV and CDR2 YYDKDF (reference sequence). V shed 3 bases and J 4 bases; nucleotides not matched to a gene: 4. CDR3 region: CATSSLQGANQPQHF. DNA for the CDR3: TGTGCCACCAGCAGTTTACAGGGGGCGAATCAGCCCCAGCATTTT.

This clonotype was detected many times. The rearrangement uses TRBV12-3 or TRBV12-4 and TRBJ2-2; possible D gene TRBD1, 6 bases. Trimming cost V 8 bases and J 1 base, with 14 bases left between them. This CDR3 spans 15 amino acids. The CDR3 nucleotides are TGTGCCAGCCACACCAGGGGACAGAACACCGGGGAGCTGTTTTTT. Its translation is CASHTRGQNTGELFF.

This clonotype showed up many times. This chain connects TRBV12-3 or TRBV12-4 to TRBJ2-7, with a possible D match to TRBD2 (6 bases). The CDR3 is 15 residues long. Trimming removed 5 bases from V and 0 bases from J, with 14 bases in between. The CDR3 spells CASSLGGGTSYEQYF. The DNA of the CDR3 is TGTGCCAGCAGTCTGGGGGGAGGAACCTCCTACGAGCAGTACTTC.

This rearrangement joins TRBV20-1 to TRBJ2-7; 7 bases line up with TRBD1. Trimming cost V 4 bases and J 6 bases; bases outside gene matches: 3. From germline, CDR1 is DFQATT and CDR2 SNEGSKA (reference sequence). The CDR3 totals 11 residues. CDR3 sequence (DNA): TGCAGTGCTACAAGGGGGCTCGAGCAGTACTTC. Its protein product is CSATRGLEQYF.

This clonotype was recorded a few times. The chain employs TRBV2 and TRBJ2-5; D is unclear. Germline V gene data show CDR1 as SNHLY and CDR2 as FYNNEI. The CDR3 spans 14 residues. Between the trimmed V and J ends, which lost 0 bases and 2 bases, there was a span of 7 bases. Here the CDR3 reads CASSEATVQETQYF. DNA of the CDR3: TGTGCCAGCAGTGAAGCAACAGTTCAAGAGACCCAGTACTTC.

This clonotype was counted many times. The chain uses TRBV6-2 or TRBV6-3 and TRBJ2-3; a weak D match, TRBD1 (6 bases). Germline CDR1 MNHEY, CDR2 SVGEGT. The CDR3 consists of 16 residues. Between the trimmed V and J ends, which lost 5 bases and 0 bases, there was a span of 15 bases. The CDR3 bases are TGTGCCAGCAGTACCTCGGACAGCCCGAGCACAGATACGCAGTATTTT. Amino acids: CASSTSDSPSTDTQYF.

At least ten counts were recorded for this clonotype. V usage is TRBV6-2 or TRBV6-3 and J usage is TRBJ2-7; TRBD2 agrees at 7 bases. With 0 bases clipped from V and 5 bases from J, the junction kept 7 bases outside the gene matches. The germline gives CDR1 MNHEY, CDR2 SVGEGT. The CDR3 is made up of 15 amino acids. CDR3 coding DNA: TGTGCCAGCAGTTACTCGAGCCTAGCGGAGCACGAGCAGTACTTC. Translating gives CASSYSSLAEHEQYF.

The chain is built from TRBV5-1 and TRBJ2-1; D is perhaps TRBD2 (5 bases). CDR1 is SGHRS and CDR2 is YFSETQ in the germline V gene. V lost 0 bases, J lost 7 bases, and 11 bases lay in between. This CDR3 comprises 14 residues. The CDR3 spells CASSLVVAWNEQFF. Written as DNA, the CDR3 is TGCGCCAGCAGCTTGGTAGTAGCGTGGAATGAGCAGTTCTTC.

Many counts were recorded for this clonotype. The genes are TRBV6-2 or TRBV6-3 and TRBJ1-2; 7 bases match TRBD1. This CDR3 spans 13 amino acids. With 5 bases clipped from V and 4 bases from J, the junction kept 4 bases outside the gene matches. The V gene's germline CDR1 is MNHEY and CDR2 SVGEGT. CDR3 bases: TGTGCCAGCAGTGGTCCAGGGGGCTATGGCTACACCTTC. The encoded protein is CASSGPGGYGYTF.

Only a few counts were recorded for this clonotype. This chain joins TRBV20-1 and TRBJ2-7; 7 nucleotides line up with TRBD1. From germline, CDR1 is DFQATT and CDR2 SNEGSKA (reference sequence). The ends lost 6 bases at V and 5 bases at J; junction bases unmatched: 4. This CDR3 has 11 amino acids. CDR3 bases: TGCAGTGCCCGGACAGGCGACGAGCAGTACTTC. Protein product: CSARTGDEQYF.

This clonotype was seen ten or more times. V is TRBV20-1 and J is TRBJ1-1; D is unclear. CDR1 is DFQATT, CDR2 SNEGSKA, per germline (reference sequence). Trimming left V 0 bases short and J 0 bases short, with 14 bases between. The CDR3 has 16 amino acids. DNA for the CDR3: TGCAGTGCTAGAGATCTATCTTTCGCGGTGAACACTGAAGCTTTCTTT. As protein: CSARDLSFAVNTEAFF.

This clonotype was detected only a few times. V is TRBV10-3 and J is TRBJ2-7, with 8 positions matching TRBD2. The CDR3 sequence is 15 residues long. Germline V lookup: CDR1 ENHRY, CDR2 SYGVKD. V trimming: 7 bases; J trimming: 6 bases; junction bases outside the gene matches: 14. The CDR3 region is CAITGRTAGTSEQYF. The CDR3 coding sequence is TGTGCCATCACCGGGCGGACGGCAGGGACTAGCGAGCAGTACTTC.

This clonotype was recorded many times. The rearrangement uses TRBV15 and TRBJ2-1; TRBD2 matches 9 bases. This CDR3 is 16 amino acids long. The germline V gene has CDR1 LNHNV and CDR2 YYDKDF (reference sequence). V was clipped by 1 base and J by 7 bases; unmatched bases: 8. CDR3 sequence: CATSRVGREGWNEQFF. CDR3 in DNA: TGTGCCACCAGCAGAGTTGGGCGGGAGGGCTGGAATGAGCAGTTCTTC.